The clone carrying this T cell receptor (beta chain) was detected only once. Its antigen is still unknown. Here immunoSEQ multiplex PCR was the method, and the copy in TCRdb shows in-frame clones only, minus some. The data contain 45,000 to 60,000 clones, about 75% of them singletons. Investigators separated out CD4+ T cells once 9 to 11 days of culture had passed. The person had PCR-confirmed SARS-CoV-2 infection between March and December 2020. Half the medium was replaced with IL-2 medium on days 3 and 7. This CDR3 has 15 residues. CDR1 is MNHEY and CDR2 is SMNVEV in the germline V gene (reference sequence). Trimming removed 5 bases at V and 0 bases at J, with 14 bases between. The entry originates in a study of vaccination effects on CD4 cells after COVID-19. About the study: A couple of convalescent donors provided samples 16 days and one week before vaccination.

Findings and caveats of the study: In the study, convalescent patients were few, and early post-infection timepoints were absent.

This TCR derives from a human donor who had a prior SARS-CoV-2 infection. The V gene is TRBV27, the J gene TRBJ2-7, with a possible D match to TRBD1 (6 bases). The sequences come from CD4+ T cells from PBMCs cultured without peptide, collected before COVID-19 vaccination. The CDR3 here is CASSPWTAISYEQYF. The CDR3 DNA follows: TGTGCCAGCAGTCCATGGACAGCCATCTCCTACGAGCAGTACTTC.